This TCR beta chain was documented in a study of molecular identifiers for immune sequencing clone quantification. V dropped 4 bases and J dropped 2; count of bases not matched to a gene: 5. The CDR3 sequence is 14 residues long. CDR1 and CDR2 (germline): MNHEY, SMNVEV (reference sequence). Sorting recovered naive CD8 T cells on a CD8+CD4-CCR7+CD45RA+ profile. TCRdb recomputed calls from the PCR reads with MiXCR, one row per CDR3 protein. The data contain hundreds of thousands of distinct CDR3 sequences, roughly 24% of them singletons. Only a few counts were recorded for this clonotype. J is TRBJ2-7 and V is TRBV27; TRBD1 agrees at 7 bases. Source material: naive CD8+ T cells from blood, with Jurkat cell RNA spiked in. Regarding subset: FACS-sorted CD8+CD4-CCR7+CD45RA+ naive T cells. The TCR sequence derives from a human donor in good health. Some libraries in this study had Jurkat cell RNA spiked in. CDR3 in amino acids: CASSYPGQTYEQYF. The CDR3 DNA follows: TGTGCCAGCAGTTACCCGGGACAGACCTACGAGCAGTACTTC.